This entry is about one TCR beta chain. What it binds is unknown. The sample is drawn from a study of T-cell memory formation after mild COVID-19. The study's findings and limits: Mainly CM and EM harbored the contracting CD4+ clones; mainly EMRA harbored the CD8+ ones.

TCRdb redid the calling of the 5' RACE reads with MiXCR, one entry per CDR3 protein. The sample has a few hundred thousand distinct CDR3 sequences; roughly 15% are singletons. The sequence came from a man between 18 and 35 years old who had mild COVID-19 (a few samples of this study predate the infection). Cell type and time point are not known. The sequencing input was PBMCs or a T cell subset sorted from them (not recorded which).

The CDR3 sequence is CASSYSGGPDEQYF. In DNA, the CDR3 is TGTGCCAGCAGTTACTCAGGGGGGCCCGACGAGCAGTACTTC. The chain uses TRBV6-6 and TRBJ2-7, with D possibly called TRBD1 or TRBD2 (6 bases each). Deletions cut 0 bases from V and 5 bases from J, with 11 bases between. This CDR3 spans 14 amino acids. Germline CDR1 MNHNY, CDR2 SVGAGI (reference sequence).